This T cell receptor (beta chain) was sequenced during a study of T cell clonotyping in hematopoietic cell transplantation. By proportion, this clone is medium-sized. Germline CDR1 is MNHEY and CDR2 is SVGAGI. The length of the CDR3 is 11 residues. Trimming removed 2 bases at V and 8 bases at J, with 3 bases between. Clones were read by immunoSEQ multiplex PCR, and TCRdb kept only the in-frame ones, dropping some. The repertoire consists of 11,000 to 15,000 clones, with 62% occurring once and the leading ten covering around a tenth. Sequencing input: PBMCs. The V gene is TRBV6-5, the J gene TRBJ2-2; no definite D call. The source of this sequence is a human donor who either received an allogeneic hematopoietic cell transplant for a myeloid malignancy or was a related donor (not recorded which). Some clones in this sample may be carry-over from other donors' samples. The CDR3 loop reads CASSYVGELFF. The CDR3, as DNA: TGTGCCAGCAGTTACGTGGGGGAGCTGTTTTTT.